The clone carrying this T cell receptor beta chain has only a few counts. Germline CDR1 reads SGHRS; CDR2 reads YFSETQ. The CDR3 consists of 15 residues. Trimming shortened V by 2 bases and J by 0 bases, and 6 bases separated the two germline ends. The second PCR ran about 6 to 12 cycles with a sample-barcoded 5' primer and J-beta primers. The template-switch adaptor was a 5' adaptor with 12 random nucleotides. It tagged each cDNA molecule. TCRdb itself ran the 5' RACE reads through MiXCR, one entry per CDR3 protein. The table lists 550,000 to 650,000 distinct CDR3 sequences, approximately 26% of them singletons, with approximately 3.5% in the top ten. Each donor gave around 9.3 milliliters of peripheral blood. Total RNA extraction produced at least 5 micrograms (per sample) for the study. The record originates from a study of blood T cells in healthy people across ages. Another study also made use of these data, one on T cells of mothers and their children. That report notes: The M1S primer of the second PCR added sample barcodes and 2-4 random nucleotides.

This clonotype originated in a boy younger than 10 in good health. This rearrangement joins TRBV5-1 to TRBJ2-6; D gene unclear. Sequencing used blood. CDR3 sequence (DNA): TGCGCCAGCAGCTTATGGGACTCTGGGGCCAACGTCCTGACTTTC. Protein: CASSLWDSGANVLTF.